Listed here are 15 T cell receptor beta chains from one sample, sequenced in a study of T cells after yellow fever vaccination. TCRdb ran MiXCR on the 5' RACE reads and lists one entry per CDR3 protein. The repertoire includes 50,000 or so distinct CDR3 sequences, roughly 7.4% of them detected once, and 28% sits in the top ten. The starting material was CD8+ T cells sorted from PBMCs, obtained around 16 days after the first yellow fever vaccination. These receptor sequences come from a man in his late teens or twenties who received the YFV17D yellow fever vaccine.

This clonotype appeared many times. The gene calls are TRBV28 and TRBJ2-7; D remains unclear. CDR1 MDHEN and CDR2 SYDVKM come from the germline V gene. CDR3 length: 15 residues. The ends were cut back, 9 bases at V and 0 bases at J, with 18 bases in the middle. The CDR3 nucleotides are TGTGCCAGAACGTCCCGTACCGCAAGCTCCTACGAGCAGTACGTC. This encodes CARTSRTASSYEQYV.

This clonotype was picked up many times. This chain connects TRBV4-1 to TRBJ1-3; D remains unclear. Looked up from germline, CDR1 is MGHRA and CDR2 is YSYEKL. There are 17 residues in the CDR3. V lost 3 bases to trimming and J lost 0 bases, with 15 bases between them. CDR3 DNA sequence: TGCGCCAGCAGCCATAAGGAGGGCAGAAGCTCTGGAAACACCATATATTTT. It yields the protein CASSHKEGRSSGNTIYF.

This clonotype was found many times. The genes are TRBV3-1 and TRBJ2-7; maybe TRBD2 (5 bases). The germline gives CDR1 LGHDT, CDR2 YNNKEL (reference sequence). The CDR3 loop spans 15 amino acids. V lost 4 bases and J lost 4, with 17 bases in between. The chain's CDR3 is CASSPAPGLGYEQYV. CDR3 sequence (DNA): TGTGCCAGCAGCCCCGCCCCGGGGTTGGGGTACGAGCAGTACGTC.

This clonotype was counted at least ten times. V and J are TRBV29-1 and TRBJ2-2; 8 bases align to TRBD2. V dropped 0 bases and J dropped 5; count of bases not matched to a gene: 2. There are 14 residues in the CDR3. The germline CDR1 and CDR2 sequences are SQVTM and ANQGSEA. The CDR3 DNA sequence: TGCAGCGTTGAAGACGGCGGGGGGACCGGGGAGCTGTTTTTT. Protein sequence: CSVEDGGGTGELFF.

This clonotype showed up many times. The chain combines TRBV9 with TRBJ1-3; the D is unclear. The germline V gene encodes CDR1 SGDLS and CDR2 YYNGEE. V was cut by 7 bases and J by 4 bases, with 18 bases left in between. The CDR3 covers 15 residues. The CDR3 DNA is TGTGCCAGCTCCCAAGCTGTCCCCTCAGGAAACACCATATATTTT. Its translation is CASSQAVPSGNTIYF.

This clonotype was counted many times. This chain uses TRBV12-3 or TRBV12-4 with TRBJ1-1; D is possibly TRBD1 (6 bases). This CDR3 is built from 13 residues. The V gene lost 4 bases and the J gene lost 6 bases, with 12 bases spanning the gap. This chain's CDR3 is CASSSKTGSEAFF. CDR3 coding DNA: TGTGCCAGCAGTTCGAAAACAGGGTCTGAAGCTTTCTTT.

V is TRBV6-2 or TRBV6-3 and J is TRBJ2-5; either TRBD1 or TRBD2 may supply D (6 bases each). Trimming took 6 bases from V and 4 from J, leaving 18 bases between them. CDR1 MNHEY and CDR2 SVGEGT come from the germline V gene. CDR3 length: 15 residues. The CDR3 region has the DNA TGTGCCAGCAGACCTACTAGCAGGGGTGGAGAGACCCAGTACTTC. Protein product: CASRPTSRGGETQYF.

The sample holds many counts of this clonotype. This chain links TRBV12-3 or TRBV12-4 with TRBJ2-2; tentatively, D is TRBD2 (7 bases). The length of the CDR3 is 17 residues. The ends were cut back, 6 bases at V and 3 bases at J, with 20 bases in the middle. The CDR3 bases are TGTGCCAGCAGGCACCCAACTCGGGGGGCGGACACCGGGGAGCTGTTTTTT. Translated, it gives CASRHPTRGADTGELFF.

This clonotype showed up many times. The chain links TRBV7-9 to TRBJ2-3; no definite D call. The germline V gene encodes CDR1 SEHNR and CDR2 FQNEAQ (reference sequence). With 4 bases removed from V and 6 bases from J, the gap between germline ends came to 2 bases. CDR3 size: 10 residues. The chain's CDR3 is CASSSDTQYF. CDR3 nucleotide sequence: TGTGCCAGCAGCTCCGATACGCAGTATTTT.

Sample share makes this clonotype medium-sized (0.01 to 0.1%). The chain links TRBV27 to TRBJ1-6, with D tentatively TRBD1 (5 bases). V was shortened by 10 bases and J by 0 bases, with 13 bases between the two germline ends. Germline V CDR1 and CDR2: MNHEY, SMNVEV (reference sequence). The CDR3 is made up of 15 amino acids. The CDR3 coding sequence is TGTGCCACGGGGGGGAAAGCCTCCTATAATTCACCCCTCCACTTT. Encoded protein: CATGGKASYNSPLHF.

V and J are TRBV4-2 and TRBJ2-1, with D perhaps TRBD1 (5 bases). V lost 10 bases and J lost 5, with 18 bases in between. Germline loops: CDR1 LGHNA, CDR2 YNFKEQ. The CDR3 runs to 14 residues. The CDR3 loop is CAMGPRRQHNEQFF. The CDR3, as DNA: TGTGCCATGGGCCCGCGGCGACAGCACAATGAGCAGTTCTTC.

In this sample, this clonotype turned up many times. The chain links TRBV12-3 or TRBV12-4 to TRBJ1-5; 7 nucleotides line up with TRBD1. The CDR3 length is 14 residues. The ends lost 6 bases at V and 7 bases at J; junction bases unmatched: 9. CDR3 region: CASSQTGSQQPQHF. The CDR3, as DNA: TGTGCCAGCAGCCAGACAGGGTCCCAGCAGCCCCAGCATTTT.

This clonotype was found many times. V and J are TRBV7-6 and TRBJ2-2, with D perhaps given as TRBD1 or TRBD2 (7 bases each). Trimming cost V 5 bases and J 3 bases, with 19 bases left between them. The CDR3 runs 17 residues. Germline V gene data show CDR1 as SGHVS and CDR2 as FNYEAQ. The CDR3 is CASSSQGGDPYTGELFF. For the CDR3, the DNA is TGTGCCAGCAGCAGCCAGGGGGGGGACCCCTACACCGGGGAGCTGTTTTTT.

This clonotype has ten or more counts. V is TRBV6-1 and J is TRBJ1-5; D not certain. V was clipped by 0 bases and J by 6 bases, with 15 bases between them. The CDR3 consists of 16 residues. The germline CDR1 and CDR2 sequences are MNHNS and SASEGT. CDR3 bases: TGTGCCAGCAGTGAAGCTAAAATGCCTAGTCTTCAGCCCCAGCATTTT. This gives the protein CASSEAKMPSLQPQHF.

This clonotype was found many times. The chain has TRBV6-5 and TRBJ1-5, with D tentatively TRBD1 (5 bases). Germline CDR1 reads MNHEY; CDR2 reads SVGAGI. This CDR3 has 15 residues. Trimming removed 2 bases from V and 4 bases from J, with 12 bases in between. For the CDR3, the DNA is TGTGCCAGCAGTTACGGAAGGGGTGGGAATCAGCCCCAGCATTTT. Amino acid sequence: CASSYGRGGNQPQHF.